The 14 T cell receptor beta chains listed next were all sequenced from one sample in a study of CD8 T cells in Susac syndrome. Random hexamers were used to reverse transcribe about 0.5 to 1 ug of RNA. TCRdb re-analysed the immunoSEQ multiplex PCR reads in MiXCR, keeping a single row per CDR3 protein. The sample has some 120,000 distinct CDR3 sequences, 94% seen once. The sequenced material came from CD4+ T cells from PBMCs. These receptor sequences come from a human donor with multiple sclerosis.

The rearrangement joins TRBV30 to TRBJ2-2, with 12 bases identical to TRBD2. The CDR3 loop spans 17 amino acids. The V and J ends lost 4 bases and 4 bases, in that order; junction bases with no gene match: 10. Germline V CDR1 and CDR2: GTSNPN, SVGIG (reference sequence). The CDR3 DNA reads TGTGCCTGGACTAGCGGGAGGGCCCTCCTTGGCACCGGGGAGCTGTTTTTT. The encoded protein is CAWTSGRALLGTGELFF.

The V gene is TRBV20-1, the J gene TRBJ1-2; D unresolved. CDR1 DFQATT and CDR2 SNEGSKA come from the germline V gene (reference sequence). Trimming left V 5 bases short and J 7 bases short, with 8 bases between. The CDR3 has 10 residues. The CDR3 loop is CSADGRGYTF. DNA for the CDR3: TGCAGTGCTGACGGTCGTGGCTACACCTTC.

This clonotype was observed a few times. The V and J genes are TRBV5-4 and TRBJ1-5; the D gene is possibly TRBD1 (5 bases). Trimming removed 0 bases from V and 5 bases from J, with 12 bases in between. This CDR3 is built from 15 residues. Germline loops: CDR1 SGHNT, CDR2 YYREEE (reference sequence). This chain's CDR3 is CASSLAGGLDQPQHF. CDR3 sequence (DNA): TGTGCCAGCAGCTTGGCCGGGGGACTGGATCAGCCCCAGCATTTT.

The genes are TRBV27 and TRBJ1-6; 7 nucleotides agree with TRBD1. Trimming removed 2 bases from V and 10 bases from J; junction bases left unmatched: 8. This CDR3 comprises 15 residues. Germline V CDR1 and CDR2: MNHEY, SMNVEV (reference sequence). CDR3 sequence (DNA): TGTGCCAGCAGTTTACAGGGGGAAGCACGCTCACCCCTCCACTTT. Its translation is CASSLQGEARSPLHF.

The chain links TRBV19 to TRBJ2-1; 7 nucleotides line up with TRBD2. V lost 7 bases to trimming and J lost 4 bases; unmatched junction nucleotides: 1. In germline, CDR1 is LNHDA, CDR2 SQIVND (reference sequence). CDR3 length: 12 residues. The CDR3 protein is CASNSGYNEQFF. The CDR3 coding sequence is TGTGCCAGTAATAGCGGGTACAATGAGCAGTTCTTC.

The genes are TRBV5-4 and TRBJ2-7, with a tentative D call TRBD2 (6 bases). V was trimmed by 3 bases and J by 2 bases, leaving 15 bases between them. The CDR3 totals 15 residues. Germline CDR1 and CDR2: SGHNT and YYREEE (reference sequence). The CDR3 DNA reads TGTGCCAGCAGCTCCCGGAGGGACTTCCCCTACGAGCAGTACTTC. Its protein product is CASSSRRDFPYEQYF.

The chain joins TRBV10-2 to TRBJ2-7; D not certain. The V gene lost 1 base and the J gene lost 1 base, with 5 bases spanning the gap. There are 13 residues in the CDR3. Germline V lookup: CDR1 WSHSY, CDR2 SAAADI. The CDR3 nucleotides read TGCGCCAGCAGTGAGTGGGTTTCCTACGAGCAGTACTTC. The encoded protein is CASSEWVSYEQYF.

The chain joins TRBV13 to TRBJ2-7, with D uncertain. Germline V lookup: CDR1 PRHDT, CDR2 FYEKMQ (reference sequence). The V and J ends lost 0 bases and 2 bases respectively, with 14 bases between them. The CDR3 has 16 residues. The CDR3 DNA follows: TGTGCCAGCAGCTTAGGCCATCTGGATACGACCTACGAGCAGTACTTC. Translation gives CASSLGHLDTTYEQYF. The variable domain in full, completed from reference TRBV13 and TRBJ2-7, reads AAGVIQSPRHLIKEKRETATLKCYPIPRHDTVYWYQQGPGQDPQFLISFYEKMQSDKGSIPDRFSAQQFSDYHSELNMSSLELGDSALYFCASSLGHLDTTYEQYFGPGTRLTVT.

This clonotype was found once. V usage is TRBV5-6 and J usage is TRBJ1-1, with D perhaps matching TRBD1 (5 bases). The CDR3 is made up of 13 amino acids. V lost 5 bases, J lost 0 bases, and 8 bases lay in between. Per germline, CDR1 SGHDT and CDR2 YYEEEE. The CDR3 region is CASSYRLNTEAFF. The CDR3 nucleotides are TGTGCCAGCAGTTACAGGCTGAACACTGAAGCTTTCTTT. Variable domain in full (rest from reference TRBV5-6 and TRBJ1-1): DAGVTQSPTHLIKTRGQQVTLRCSPKSGHDTVSWYQQALGQGPQFIFQYYEEEERQRGNFPDRFSGHQFPNYSSELNVNALLLGDSALYLCASSYRLNTEAFFGQGTRLTVV.

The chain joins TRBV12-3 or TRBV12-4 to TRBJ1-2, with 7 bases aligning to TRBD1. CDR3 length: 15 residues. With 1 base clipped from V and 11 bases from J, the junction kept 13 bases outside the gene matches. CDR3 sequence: CASSLGEDAGGEYTF. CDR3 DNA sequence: TGTGCCAGCAGTTTAGGAGAGGACGCAGGGGGGGAGTACACCTTC.

Here the CDR3 DNA reads TGCAGCGTTGACAACGGAAAATACACTGAAGCTTTCTTT. This gives the protein CSVDNGKYTEAFF. V is TRBV29-1 and J is TRBJ1-1; D is ambiguous. V lost 3 bases and J lost 3, with 11 bases in between. Germline loops: CDR1 SQVTM, CDR2 ANQGSEA. This CDR3 spans 13 amino acids.

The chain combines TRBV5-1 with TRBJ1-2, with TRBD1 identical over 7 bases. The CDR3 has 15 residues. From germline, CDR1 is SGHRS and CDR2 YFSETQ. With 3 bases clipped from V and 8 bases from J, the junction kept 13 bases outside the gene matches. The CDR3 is CASSSGGQSPGGYTF. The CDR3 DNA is TGCGCCAGCAGCTCCGGGGGACAGTCACCCGGAGGCTACACCTTC.

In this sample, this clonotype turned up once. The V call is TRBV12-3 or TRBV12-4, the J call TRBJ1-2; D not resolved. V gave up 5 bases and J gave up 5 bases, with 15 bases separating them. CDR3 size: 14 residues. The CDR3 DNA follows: TGTGCCAGCAGTCCAACCGGACGGGATTATGGCTACACCTTC. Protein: CASSPTGRDYGYTF.

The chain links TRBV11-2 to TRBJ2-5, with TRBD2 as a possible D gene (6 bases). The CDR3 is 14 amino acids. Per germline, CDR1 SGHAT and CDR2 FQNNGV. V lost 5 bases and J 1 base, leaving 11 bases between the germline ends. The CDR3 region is CASSPGGAQETQYF. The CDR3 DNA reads TGTGCCAGCAGCCCAGGCGGGGCCCAAGAGACCCAGTACTTC.